The rows below give T cell receptor beta chains drawn from one sample of a study of blood T cell repertoires in COVID-19. This table comes from immunoSEQ multiplex PCR, and its TCRdb copy is limited to in-frame clones, with some not included. The repertoire consists of approximately 89,000 clones, with 75% to 85% occurring once and the leading ten covering about 13%. Material: peripheral blood. The receptors derive from a human donor in a cohort sampled during active COVID-19. Each CDR3 is given with its conserved first and last residue. The D gene is left open where the match is weak. Not all rows give a size; the values are once, few, many and, for expanded clones, a class.

CDR3 DNA: TGTACCATCGGGGATCCAAGTGGCAATGAGCAGTTCTTC; CDR3 protein: CTIGDPSGNEQFF; V gene: TRBV28; J gene: TRBJ2-1; D gene: .; clone size: .
CDR3 DNA: TGCGCCAGCAGCGCCGGGACAGGGGGTTGGAGCTCCTACGAGCAGTACTTC; CDR3 protein: CASSAGTGGWSSYEQYF; V gene: TRBV5-1; J gene: TRBJ2-7; D gene: TRBD1; clone size: few
CDR3 DNA: TGCGCCAGCAGCCCTGGACTAGCGGGGGGTGAGACCCAGTACTTC; CDR3 protein: CASSPGLAGGETQYF; V gene: TRBV5-1; J gene: TRBJ2-5; D gene: TRBD2; clone size: .
CDR3 DNA: TGTGCCAGCAGGGACAGGGGGCTATCGAGTGAAAAACTGTTTTTT; CDR3 protein: CASRDRGLSSEKLFF; V gene: TRBV6-9; J gene: TRBJ1-4; D gene: TRBD1; clone size: .
CDR3 DNA: TGTGCCAGCAGCCCAGAAGGGGTCTTAGGCGGGGAGCTGTTTTTT; CDR3 protein: CASSPEGVLGGELFF; V gene: TRBV7-3; J gene: TRBJ2-2; D gene: .; clone size: .
CDR3 DNA: TGTGCCAGCAGGGACAGTGGGTTCGAAAAACTGTTTTTT; CDR3 protein: CASRDSGFEKLFF; V gene: TRBV6-7; J gene: TRBJ1-4; D gene: .; clone size: .
CDR3 DNA: TGTGCCAGCAGTCCCCCCCGGACAGGGAAAGGAAACACCATATATTTT; CDR3 protein: CASSPPRTGKGNTIYF; V gene: TRBV6-6; J gene: TRBJ1-3; D gene: TRBD1; clone size: .
CDR3 DNA: TGTGCCAGCAGCTCTAATAATCAGCCCCAGCATTTT; CDR3 protein: CASSSNNQPQHF; V gene: TRBV7-6; J gene: TRBJ1-5; D gene: .; clone size: .
CDR3 DNA: TGTGCCATCAGTGATCTAGGACAGGGTAGGGAGACCCAGTACTTC; CDR3 protein: CAISDLGQGRETQYF; V gene: TRBV10-3; J gene: TRBJ2-5; D gene: TRBD1; clone size: .
CDR3 DNA: TGTGCCAGCAGTCCTTCTCCCTCTGGAAACACCATATATTTT; CDR3 protein: CASSPSPSGNTIYF; V gene: TRBV6-4; J gene: TRBJ1-3; D gene: .; clone size: .
CDR3 DNA: TGTGCCAGCAGCTTAAACAGAAACTCTGGAAACACCATATATTTT; CDR3 protein: CASSLNRNSGNTIYF; V gene: TRBV7-3; J gene: TRBJ1-3; D gene: .; clone size: .
CDR3 DNA: TGTGCCAGCAGGGACAACTCCTACGAGCAGTACTTC; CDR3 protein: CASRDNSYEQYF; V gene: TRBV27; J gene: TRBJ2-7; D gene: .; clone size: few
CDR3 DNA: TGTGCCAGCAGCCCTCTAGCGGACCCAGATACGCAGTATTTT; CDR3 protein: CASSPLADPDTQYF; V gene: TRBV7-3; J gene: TRBJ2-3; D gene: TRBD2; clone size: .
CDR3 DNA: TGTGCCAGCAGTTTAGGTAGTAGCGCCGGGGAGCTGTTTTTT; CDR3 protein: CASSLGSSAGELFF; V gene: TRBV27; J gene: TRBJ2-2; D gene: .; clone size: .
CDR3 DNA: TGTGCCACCAGCAGAGATCTACAGCGGGCATACAATGAGCAGTTCTTC; CDR3 protein: CATSRDLQRAYNEQFF; V gene: TRBV15; J gene: TRBJ2-1; D gene: .; clone size: .
CDR3 DNA: TGTGCCAGCAGTGGCCCTAGCGGGGGTATTTTCGAGCAGTACTTC; CDR3 protein: CASSGPSGGIFEQYF; V gene: TRBV12-1; J gene: TRBJ2-7; D gene: .; clone size: .
CDR3 DNA: TGCGCCAGCAGTTCCGGGACAGACAATAATTCACCCCTCCACTTT; CDR3 protein: CASSSGTDNNSPLHF; V gene: TRBV5-1; J gene: TRBJ1-6; D gene: TRBD1; clone size: .
CDR3 DNA: TGTGCCAGCAGTCCGGGACAGGGCCCCATATTTGGCTACACCTTC; CDR3 protein: CASSPGQGPIFGYTF; V gene: TRBV7-2; J gene: TRBJ1-2; D gene: TRBD1; clone size: .
CDR3 DNA: TGCGCCAGCAGCCCTAGTCAAGAGACCCAGTACTTC; CDR3 protein: CASSPSQETQYF; V gene: TRBV5-1; J gene: TRBJ2-5; D gene: .; clone size: .
CDR3 DNA: TGTGCCAGCAGCCGCCAGGGGGCAGGTTCACCCCTCCACTTT; CDR3 protein: CASSRQGAGSPLHF; V gene: TRBV6-5; J gene: TRBJ1-6; D gene: TRBD1; clone size: .
CDR3 DNA: TGTGCCACCAGTGATCCCGGGACAGGGTACTATGGCTACACCTTC; CDR3 protein: CATSDPGTGYYGYTF; V gene: TRBV24-1; J gene: TRBJ1-2; D gene: TRBD1; clone size: .
CDR3 DNA: TGTGCCAGCAGCTTTGTAGGGGGGGGCACCGGGGAGCTGTTTTTT; CDR3 protein: CASSFVGGGTGELFF; V gene: TRBV7-2; J gene: TRBJ2-2; D gene: .; clone size: few
CDR3 DNA: TGTGCCAGCTCCTCCGCGGGGACTAATGAAAAACTGTTTTTT; CDR3 protein: CASSSAGTNEKLFF; V gene: TRBV18; J gene: TRBJ1-4; D gene: .; clone size: .
CDR3 DNA: TGTGCCAGCAGCCAGGCCGATACGCAGTATTTT; CDR3 protein: CASSQADTQYF; V gene: TRBV4-2; J gene: TRBJ2-3; D gene: .; clone size: .
CDR3 DNA: TGTGCCAGCAGCCGAATGGGGGCGACCGGGGAGCTGTTTTTT; CDR3 protein: CASSRMGATGELFF; V gene: TRBV9; J gene: TRBJ2-2; D gene: .; clone size: .
CDR3 DNA: TGTGCCAGCAGCGTAGATTTGAGCGGGGGCGCCGGCCAGTTCTTC; CDR3 protein: CASSVDLSGGAGQFF; V gene: TRBV9; J gene: TRBJ2-1; D gene: TRBD2; clone size: .
CDR3 DNA: TGCGCCAGCAGCCCAGGTGGGACTAGCGGGGGTCTCCACGAGCAGTACTTC; CDR3 protein: CASSPGGTSGGLHEQYF; V gene: TRBV5-1; J gene: TRBJ2-7; D gene: TRBD2; clone size: .
CDR3 DNA: TGTGCCTGGAACAGGGGTTTAACTGAAGCTTTCTTT; CDR3 protein: CAWNRGLTEAFF; V gene: TRBV30; J gene: TRBJ1-1; D gene: TRBD1; clone size: .
CDR3 DNA: TGCGCCAGCAGCGCCCTTAGCGGGGGTTCATCCGGGGAGCTGTTTTTT; CDR3 protein: CASSALSGGSSGELFF; V gene: TRBV5-1; J gene: TRBJ2-2; D gene: TRBD2; clone size: few
CDR3 DNA: TGTGCCAGCAGCTTATCCGGGACTAGGGCAGATACGCAGTATTTT; CDR3 protein: CASSLSGTRADTQYF; V gene: TRBV11-2; J gene: TRBJ2-3; D gene: TRBD2; clone size: .
CDR3 DNA: TGTGCCAGCAGCCTCGCCCAGGGGGGAGGCGAGACCCAGTACTTC; CDR3 protein: CASSLAQGGGETQYF; V gene: TRBV7-6; J gene: TRBJ2-5; D gene: .; clone size: .
CDR3 DNA: TGTGCCAGTATTCCGGACAGGGGGTACACCGGGGAGCTGTTTTTT; CDR3 protein: CASIPDRGYTGELFF; V gene: TRBV19; J gene: TRBJ2-2; D gene: TRBD1; clone size: once
CDR3 DNA: TGTGCCAGTAGTAGAACAGGGCAACCTGAAAAACTGTTTTTT; CDR3 protein: CASSRTGQPEKLFF; V gene: TRBV19; J gene: TRBJ1-4; D gene: .; clone size: .
CDR3 DNA: TGTGCCAGCAGCCTGGCGGCAGGGGCTATATCACCCCTCCACTTT; CDR3 protein: CASSLAAGAISPLHF; V gene: TRBV7-3; J gene: TRBJ1-6; D gene: .; clone size: .
CDR3 DNA: TGCGCCAGCAGCTTGGGTGCGGACAAGAACTACGAGCAGTACTTC; CDR3 protein: CASSLGADKNYEQYF; V gene: TRBV5-1; J gene: TRBJ2-7; D gene: .; clone size: .
CDR3 DNA: TGTGCCAGCAGTTTCCGAGGAATGGGCAATCAGCCCCAGCATTTT; CDR3 protein: CASSFRGMGNQPQHF; V gene: TRBV28; J gene: TRBJ1-5; D gene: .; clone size: .
CDR3 DNA: TGTGCCTTACTCAGGGGGCCTACTGCAACTAATGAAAAACTGTTTTTT; CDR3 protein: CALLRGPTATNEKLFF; V gene: TRBV30; J gene: TRBJ1-4; D gene: TRBD1; clone size: .
CDR3 DNA: TGTGCCTTGGAGGGTAGCTCCTACAATGAGCAGTTCTTC; CDR3 protein: CALEGSSYNEQFF; V gene: TRBV6-5; J gene: TRBJ2-1; D gene: .; clone size: .
CDR3 DNA: TGTGCCAGCAGCTGGGGGGGTGCACCGCAAGAGACCCAGTACTTC; CDR3 protein: CASSWGGAPQETQYF; V gene: TRBV7-2; J gene: TRBJ2-5; D gene: TRBD2; clone size: .
CDR3 DNA: TGTGCCAGCAGTCACCAAGGACAGGGTGGGAAAGGCACCTTC; CDR3 protein: CASSHQGQGGKGTF; V gene: TRBV6-5; J gene: TRBJ1-2; D gene: TRBD1; clone size: .
CDR3 DNA: TGTGCTAGTGGCCCTGTCGGGACAGGGCTCTACGAGCAGTACTTC; CDR3 protein: CASGPVGTGLYEQYF; V gene: TRBV12-5; J gene: TRBJ2-7; D gene: TRBD1; clone size: .
CDR3 DNA: TGTGCCAGCACGGTGCAGGACTCCTACGAGCAGTACTTC; CDR3 protein: CASTVQDSYEQYF; V gene: TRBV2; J gene: TRBJ2-7; D gene: .; clone size: .
CDR3 DNA: TGTGCCTGGGCGGGACAGGGACATCAGCCCCAGCATTTT; CDR3 protein: CAWAGQGHQPQHF; V gene: TRBV30; J gene: TRBJ1-5; D gene: TRBD1; clone size: .
CDR3 DNA: TGCAGCGTCGCCGGGGACAGGGGTACTGGGGCCAACGTCCTGACTTTC; CDR3 protein: CSVAGDRGTGANVLTF; V gene: TRBV29-1; J gene: TRBJ2-6; D gene: TRBD1; clone size: .
CDR3 DNA: TGCGCCAGCAGCGACAGGGGGCGGAAGTCGAGAGGGGCCAACGTCCTGACTTTC; CDR3 protein: CASSDRGRKSRGANVLTF; V gene: TRBV4-1; J gene: TRBJ2-6; D gene: TRBD1; clone size: .
CDR3 DNA: TGTGCCACCAGCAGAGGCGGGAATTCTGGAAACACCATATATTTT; CDR3 protein: CATSRGGNSGNTIYF; V gene: TRBV15; J gene: TRBJ1-3; D gene: .; clone size: .
CDR3 DNA: TGTGCCAGCAGCCTTCTGGCAGGGTCTGGAAACACCATATATTTT; CDR3 protein: CASSLLAGSGNTIYF; V gene: TRBV11-1; J gene: TRBJ1-3; D gene: .; clone size: .
CDR3 DNA: TGTGCCAGCAGCTTCGCAGGGATGAACACTGAAGCTTTCTTT; CDR3 protein: CASSFAGMNTEAFF; V gene: TRBV11-3; J gene: TRBJ1-1; D gene: .; clone size: few
CDR3 DNA: TGTGCCAGCAGCATGACTGGCATACCCTCCTACAATGAGCAGTTCTTC; CDR3 protein: CASSMTGIPSYNEQFF; V gene: TRBV7-2; J gene: TRBJ2-1; D gene: .; clone size: once
CDR3 DNA: TGCGCCAGCAGCAGCCACAGGGAAAAGAACACTGAAGCTTTCTTT; CDR3 protein: CASSSHREKNTEAFF; V gene: TRBV4-1; J gene: TRBJ1-1; D gene: .; clone size: .
CDR3 DNA: TGCGCCAGCAGCTTGGTCCCCTCCGGGACAGGCCCAGAAGGCTACACCTTC; CDR3 protein: CASSLVPSGTGPEGYTF; V gene: TRBV5-1; J gene: TRBJ1-2; D gene: TRBD1; clone size: few
CDR3 DNA: TGTGCCAGCAGTGACCGACCCGGGACAGGGCCCTCCCCCCCCTACGAGCAGTACTTC; CDR3 protein: CASSDRPGTGPSPPYEQYF; V gene: TRBV6-1; J gene: TRBJ2-7; D gene: TRBD1; clone size: .
CDR3 DNA: TGCGCCAGCAGCTTGAGGACAGATAATTCACCCCTCCACTTT; CDR3 protein: CASSLRTDNSPLHF; V gene: TRBV5-1; J gene: TRBJ1-6; D gene: .; clone size: .
CDR3 DNA: TGTGCCAGCAGCAGAAACTCACAGGGGAACACTGAAGCTTTCTTT; CDR3 protein: CASSRNSQGNTEAFF; V gene: TRBV9; J gene: TRBJ1-1; D gene: .; clone size: .
CDR3 DNA: TGTGCCATCAGTGCTGACAGCTCCTACGAGCAGTACTTC; CDR3 protein: CAISADSSYEQYF; V gene: TRBV10-3; J gene: TRBJ2-7; D gene: .; clone size: .
CDR3 DNA: TGTGCCAGTCGGGGGAGCAATCAGCCCCAGCATTTT; CDR3 protein: CASRGSNQPQHF; V gene: TRBV19; J gene: TRBJ1-5; D gene: .; clone size: .
CDR3 DNA: TGTGCCAGCAGCCCCTCGGTGCTAGGGAACACTGAAGCTTTCTTT; CDR3 protein: CASSPSVLGNTEAFF; V gene: TRBV11-2; J gene: TRBJ1-1; D gene: .; clone size: many
CDR3 DNA: TGTGCCAGCAGTTTCCAGGGGGTGAACACTGAAGCTTTCTTT; CDR3 protein: CASSFQGVNTEAFF; V gene: TRBV7-2; J gene: TRBJ1-1; D gene: TRBD1; clone size: .